This TCR beta chain was retrieved from a study of T cells in women clearing cervical HPV infection. Sequencing was performed with immunoSEQ multiplex PCR; in TCRdb, only in-frame clones are kept and a portion is missing. In all, the sample yields tens of thousands of clones. MY09/MY11 PCR detected cervical HPV DNA; dot-blot assigned genotypes. Findings of the study overall: Cases carried less TRBV6-7 than controls: 0.11% versus 0.16%.

The CDR3 loop spans 15 amino acids. CDR1 and CDR2 from the germline V gene are SNHLY and FYNNEI. About this clone itself: The antigen remains unidentified. The read ends 3 residues before the CDR3 terminus; that terminus is restored from the germline J gene.

J is TRBJ2-2 and V is TRBV2, with TRBD2 matching 14 bases. Sequenced material: blood buffy coat. The source is a woman aged 18-69 years with a cervical HPV16 infection that either progressed to CIN3+ or cleared (not recorded which). The DNA read from the CDR3 is TGTGCCAGCAGCGCCGGGACTAGCGGGGGCCCCGCG. Its translation: CASSAGTSGGPA. The CDR3 reads in full as CASSAGTSGGPALFF.